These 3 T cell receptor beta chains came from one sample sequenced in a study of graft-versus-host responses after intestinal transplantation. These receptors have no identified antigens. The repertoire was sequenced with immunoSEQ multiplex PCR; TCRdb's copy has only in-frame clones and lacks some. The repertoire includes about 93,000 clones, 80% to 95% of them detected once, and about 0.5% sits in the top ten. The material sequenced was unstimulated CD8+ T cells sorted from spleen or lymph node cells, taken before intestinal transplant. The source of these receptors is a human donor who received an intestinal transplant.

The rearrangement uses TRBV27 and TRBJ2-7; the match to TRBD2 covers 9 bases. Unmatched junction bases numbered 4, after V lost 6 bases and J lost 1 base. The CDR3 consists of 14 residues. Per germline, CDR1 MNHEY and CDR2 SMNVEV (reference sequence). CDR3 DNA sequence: TGTGCCAGCAGGACTAGCGGAGGTTCCTACGAGCAGTACTTC. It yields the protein CASRTSGGSYEQYF.

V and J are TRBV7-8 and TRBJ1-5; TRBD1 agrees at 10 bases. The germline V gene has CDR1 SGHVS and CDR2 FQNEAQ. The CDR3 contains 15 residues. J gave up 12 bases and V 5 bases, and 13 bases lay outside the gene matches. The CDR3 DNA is TGTGCCAGCAGCCCGGAGACAGGGGGCAAAAGTTACCAGCATTTT. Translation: CASSPETGGKSYQHF.

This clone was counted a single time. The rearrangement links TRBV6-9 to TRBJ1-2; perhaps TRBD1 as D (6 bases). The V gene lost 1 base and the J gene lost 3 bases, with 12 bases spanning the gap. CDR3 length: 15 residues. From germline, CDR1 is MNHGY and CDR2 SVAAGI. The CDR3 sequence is CASSYCLGADYGYTF. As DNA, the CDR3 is TGTGCCAGCAGTTATTGTCTGGGGGCGGACTATGGCTACACCTTC.